This is a list of T cell receptor beta chains from one sample in a study of OX40 agonist ivuxolimab in advanced cancers. This table comes from immunoSEQ multiplex PCR, and its TCRdb copy is limited to in-frame clones, with some not included. Among around 84,000 clones listed, 75% to 95% were seen once. This sample comprised CD4+ or CD8+ T cells sorted from blood, obtained in a trial of the OX40 agonist ivuxolimab. Receptor source: an adult with an advanced solid tumor such as melanoma, head and neck, liver or kidney cancer. Both conserved end residues are part of each CDR3. D genes are given only for firm matches. Size is omitted from some rows. Given values are once, few, many or a class for expanded clones.

>TRBJ2-7|.|TRBV7-9|TRBD2
CAIPTGGHYEQYF
TGTGCCATTCCAACGGGAGGACACTACGAGCAGTACTTC
>TRBJ1-4|.|TRBV5-4|TRBD1
CASSPDRGGEKLFF
TGTGCCAGCAGCCCGGACAGGGGGGGCGAAAAACTGTTTTTT
>TRBJ1-6|.|TRBV27|.
CASSSRGGVGSPLHF
TGTGCCAGCAGTTCTCGGGGGGGCGTTGGGTCACCCCTCCACTTT
>TRBJ1-3|.|TRBV7-8|TRBD1
CASSLGQLTGGGNTIYF
TGTGCCAGCAGCTTAGGTCAACTAACAGGGGGGGGAAACACCATATATTTT
>TRBJ2-5|.|TRBV14|.
CASSPGLDIPPYF
TGTGCCAGCAGTCCGGGACTCGATATACCCCCGTACTTC
>TRBJ2-7|.|TRBV28|.
CASSPGGARGNEQYF
TGTGCCAGCAGTCCAGGGGGGGCCCGGGGGAACGAGCAGTACTTC
>TRBJ2-7|.|TRBV19|TRBD1
CASSSTGQGEKQYF
TGTGCCAGTAGTAGTACTGGACAGGGGGAAAAGCAGTACTTC
>TRBJ2-3|.|TRBV19|TRBD2
CASSVQPGTSGRARSTDTQYF
TGTGCCAGTAGTGTTCAACCCGGGACTAGCGGGAGAGCGAGGAGCACAGATACGCAGTATTTT
>TRBJ2-7|.|TRBV7-2|TRBD1
CASSFSGTASYEQYF
TGTGCCAGCAGCTTCTCCGGGACAGCCTCCTACGAGCAGTACTTC
>TRBJ1-1|.|TRBV6-1|.
CASTPYLNTEAFF
TGTGCCAGCACCCCATATCTGAACACTGAAGCTTTCTTT
>TRBJ1-6|few|TRBV11-2|.
CASSLGQVEDSPLHF
TGTGCCAGCAGCTTAGGACAGGTAGAAGACTCACCCCTCCACTTT
>TRBJ1-2|.|TRBV15|TRBD1
CATSTNRGFGYTF
TGTGCCACCAGCACTAACAGGGGGTTTGGCTACACCTTC
>TRBJ2-3|.|TRBV15|TRBD2
CATSRDLTSGTTDTQYF
TGTGCCACCAGCAGAGATCTGACTAGCGGAACCACAGATACGCAGTATTTT
>TRBJ1-4|.|TRBV10-1|.
CASSESGEEKLFF
TGCGCCAGCAGTGAGTCGGGCGAGGAAAAACTGTTTTTT
>TRBJ1-1|.|TRBV28|.
CASSLLSQGNTEAFF
TGTGCCAGCAGTTTATTATCACAGGGCAACACTGAAGCTTTCTTT
>TRBJ1-2|few|TRBV28|.
CASSLNLVYGYTF
TGTGCCAGCAGTTTAAATCTCGTGTATGGCTACACCTTC
>TRBJ2-1|.|TRBV5-4|.
CASRRGQNNEQFF
TGTGCCAGCAGACGTGGACAGAACAATGAGCAGTTCTTC
>TRBJ2-2|.|TRBV7-9|.
CASTSVSDTGELFF
TGTGCCAGCACCTCGGTCTCAGACACCGGGGAGCTGTTTTTT
>TRBJ2-5|.|TRBV11-3|.
CASSPDASYQETQYF
TGTGCCAGCAGCCCGGATGCCTCGTACCAAGAGACCCAGTACTTC
>TRBJ2-1|once|TRBV5-8|TRBD2
CASSIWSGAYNEQFF
TGTGCCAGCAGCATCTGGAGCGGGGCCTACAATGAGCAGTTCTTC
>TRBJ1-1|.|TRBV28|.
CASSPLSEARNTEAFF
TGTGCCAGCAGCCCCTTGTCGGAGGCCCGGAACACTGAAGCTTTCTTT
>TRBJ1-6|few|TRBV2|.
CASSLNSPLHF
TGTGCCAGCAGTCTTAATTCACCCCTCCACTTT
>TRBJ1-1|.|TRBV5-1|.
CASSLLVREPLMNTEAFF
TGCGCCAGCAGCTTGTTAGTTCGAGAGCCGTTAATGAACACTGAAGCTTTCTTT
>TRBJ1-2|.|TRBV29-1|.
CSTGGFGYTF
TGCAGCACGGGGGGGTTCGGCTACACCTTC
>TRBJ2-1|.|TRBV6-5|TRBD2
CASNGLAGYGNEQFF
TGTGCCAGTAACGGACTAGCGGGGTACGGGAATGAGCAGTTCTTC
>TRBJ1-5|.|TRBV7-9|.
CASSLALPQISKGQPQHF
TGTGCCAGCAGCCTCGCCCTGCCACAGATCAGCAAGGGTCAGCCCCAGCATTTT
>TRBJ2-7|.|TRBV20-1|.
CSAVGQGEQYF
TGCAGTGCTGTCGGACAAGGCGAGCAGTACTTC
>TRBJ1-6|.|TRBV7-2|TRBD1
CASSLGDRDNSPLHF
TGTGCCAGCAGCTTAGGGGACAGGGACAATTCACCCCTCCACTTT
>TRBJ2-1|.|TRBV7-8|TRBD2
CASSPGPTAGARNEQFF
TGTGCCAGCAGCCCCGGTCCGACGGCGGGAGCCAGGAATGAGCAGTTCTTC
>TRBJ1-2|.|TRBV4-1|TRBD1
CASSLMTGVHYGYTF
TGCGCCAGCAGCCTCATGACAGGGGTACACTATGGCTACACCTTC
>TRBJ2-7|.|TRBV5-4|.
CASRPYEGYEQYF
TGTGCCAGCAGACCCTATGAGGGCTACGAGCAGTACTTC
>TRBJ1-1|.|TRBV10-3|.
CAISEGQNRGYTEAFF
TGTGCCATCAGTGAGGGACAGAACCGCGGCTACACTGAAGCTTTCTTT
>TRBJ2-1|.|TRBV2|.
CASSDLEGIVNEQFF
TGTGCCAGCAGTGATCTGGAGGGGATAGTCAATGAGCAGTTCTTC
>TRBJ2-5|.|TRBV19|TRBD2
CASSILLAVSQETQYF
TGTGCCAGTAGTATTTTACTAGCGGTGTCCCAGGAGACCCAGTACTTC
>TRBJ2-1|.|TRBV10-1|.
CASSRANWQDSNEQFF
TGCGCCAGCAGCCGGGCCAATTGGCAAGACAGCAATGAGCAGTTCTTC
>TRBJ2-3|.|TRBV11-3|TRBD2
CASSSGVAGPTDTQYF
TGTGCCAGCAGCTCGGGGGTAGCGGGTCCCACAGATACGCAGTATTTT
>TRBJ2-5|.|TRBV28|TRBD1
CASMTPGQGAFQETQYF
TGTGCCAGCATGACACCGGGACAGGGGGCTTTCCAAGAGACCCAGTACTTC
>TRBJ1-1|.|TRBV7-2|.
CASSLGSGSLEAFF
TGTGCCAGCAGCTTGGGGTCCGGGTCTCTGGAAGCTTTCTTT
>TRBJ1-1|.|TRBV28|.
CASLSLTAEAFF
TGTGCCAGCCTCAGTTTAACAGCTGAAGCTTTCTTT
>TRBJ2-5|.|TRBV6-6|.
CASSSPLAGQETQYF
TGTGCCAGCAGTTCCCCTCTGGCGGGGCAAGAGACCCAGTACTTC
>TRBJ2-7|once|TRBV5-5|TRBD1
CASDTGTGAYEQYF
TGTGCCAGCGATACCGGGACAGGAGCCTACGAGCAGTACTTC
>TRBJ1-4|.|TRBV28|.
CATNEGGTNEKLFF
TGTGCCACCAACGAAGGGGGGACTAATGAAAAACTGTTTTTT